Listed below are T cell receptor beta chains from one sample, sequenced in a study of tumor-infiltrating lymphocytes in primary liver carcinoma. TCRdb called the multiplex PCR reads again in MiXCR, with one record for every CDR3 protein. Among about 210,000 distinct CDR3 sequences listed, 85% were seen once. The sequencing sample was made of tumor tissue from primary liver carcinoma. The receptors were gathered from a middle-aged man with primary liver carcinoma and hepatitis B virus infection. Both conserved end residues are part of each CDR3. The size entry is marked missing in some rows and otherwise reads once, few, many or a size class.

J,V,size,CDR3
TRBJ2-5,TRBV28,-,CANSARTGAATQYF
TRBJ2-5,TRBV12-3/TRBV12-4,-,CASSFDRAQETQYF
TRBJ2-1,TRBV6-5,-,CASSNVARASNEQFF
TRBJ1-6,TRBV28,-,CASAGERLNSPLHF
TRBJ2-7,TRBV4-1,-,CTSSHETPVDEQYF
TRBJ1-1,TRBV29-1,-,CGVAPGWGINSEAFF
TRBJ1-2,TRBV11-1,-,CASNLTRQGGGYAF
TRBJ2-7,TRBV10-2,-,CPSSESGLGYEQYF
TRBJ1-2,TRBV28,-,CASSTARGYTF
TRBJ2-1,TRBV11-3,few,CVSSVLAGAGQFF
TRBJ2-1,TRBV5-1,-,CANSLTSGSYNEQFF
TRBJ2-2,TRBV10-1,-,CASSEINGELSF
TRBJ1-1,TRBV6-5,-,CAGSSSINTEPFF
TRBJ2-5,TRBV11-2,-,CASNPVGLVPGTQYF
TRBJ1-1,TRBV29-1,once,CSISAGWGMNTETFF
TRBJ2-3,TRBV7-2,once,CVSSLKTDTQYF
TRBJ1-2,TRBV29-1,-,CSMSGHGAGNYGYSF
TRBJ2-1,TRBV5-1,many,CASSATSGSHNEQFF
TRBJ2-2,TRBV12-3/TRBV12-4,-,CASWPRQGATGELFF
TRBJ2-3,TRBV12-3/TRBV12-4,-,CASKGTLNIDTQYF
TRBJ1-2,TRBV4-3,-,CVSSQAGTGRNYGYTF
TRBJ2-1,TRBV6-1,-,CAISEAPSGRSIDEQFF
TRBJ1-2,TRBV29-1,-,CNGGGLIHGYTF
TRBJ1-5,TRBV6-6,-,CASSYSSGQGNQPQHF
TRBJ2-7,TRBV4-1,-,CATSKGDGNYEHYF
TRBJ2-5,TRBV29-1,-,CSVTNGQGQETQYF
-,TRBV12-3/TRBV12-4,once,CVSRLVQGETQFF
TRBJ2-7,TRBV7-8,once,CVSSPRTCGSMSSYEQYF